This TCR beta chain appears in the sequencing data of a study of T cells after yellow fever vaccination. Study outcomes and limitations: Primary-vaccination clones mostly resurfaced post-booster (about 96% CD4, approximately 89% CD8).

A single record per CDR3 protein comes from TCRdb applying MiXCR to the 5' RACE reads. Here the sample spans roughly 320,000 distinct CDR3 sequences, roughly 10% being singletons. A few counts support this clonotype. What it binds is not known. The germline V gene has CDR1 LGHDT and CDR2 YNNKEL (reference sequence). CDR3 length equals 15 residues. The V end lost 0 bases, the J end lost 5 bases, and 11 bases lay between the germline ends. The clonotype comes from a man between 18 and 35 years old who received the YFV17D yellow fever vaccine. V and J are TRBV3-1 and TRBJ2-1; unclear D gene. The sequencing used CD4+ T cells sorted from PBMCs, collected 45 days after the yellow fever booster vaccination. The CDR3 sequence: CASSQDPRPDNEQFF. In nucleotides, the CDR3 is TGTGCCAGCAGCCAAGATCCCCGACCGGACAATGAGCAGTTCTTC.